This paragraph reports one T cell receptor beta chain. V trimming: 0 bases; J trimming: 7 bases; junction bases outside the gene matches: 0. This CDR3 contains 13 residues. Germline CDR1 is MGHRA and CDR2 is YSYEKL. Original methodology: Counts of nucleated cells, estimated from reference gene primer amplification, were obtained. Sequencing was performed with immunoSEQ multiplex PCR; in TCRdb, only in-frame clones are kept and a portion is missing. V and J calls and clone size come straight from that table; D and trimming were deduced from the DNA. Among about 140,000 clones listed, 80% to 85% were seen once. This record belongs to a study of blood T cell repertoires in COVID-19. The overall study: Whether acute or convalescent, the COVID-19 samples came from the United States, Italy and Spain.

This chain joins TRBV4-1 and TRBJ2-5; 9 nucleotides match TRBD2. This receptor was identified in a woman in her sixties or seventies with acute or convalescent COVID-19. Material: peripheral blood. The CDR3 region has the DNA TGCGCCAGCAGCCAAGAGCGGGAGGGGACCCAGTACTTC. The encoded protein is CASSQEREGTQYF.